This TCR beta chain derives from a study of T-cell reconstitution after alpha-beta-depleted transplantation in children. Overall study findings and caveats: A year post-transplant, T-cell counts and diversity derived mostly from newly produced T cells. Recipient T cells and thymic progenitors that survived gave rise to the high TCRbeta diversity observed at day 60 in some patients. Approximately two months post-transplant, alpha-beta T cells reportedly originated from several hundred expanded graft clones.

This clonotype was seen many times. Its antigen remains unidentified. The CDR3 loop spans 13 amino acids. Germline-derived CDR1 and CDR2 are SGHRS and YFSETQ. V lost 2 bases to trimming and J lost 9 bases, with 12 bases between them. Unique molecular identifiers were incorporated into the prepared TCRbeta library. TCRdb re-derived calls from the PCR reads in MiXCR, one entry per CDR3 protein. The sample contains approximately 300,000 distinct CDR3 sequences, roughly 8.2% of which appear only once. The TCR originated in a female patient younger than 10 who had a stem cell transplant for Fanconi anemia, so the T cells may come from the graft donor. Sequenced material: peripheral blood, taken 360 days after TCRalphabeta/CD19-depleted stem cell transplant. The rearrangement links TRBV5-1 to TRBJ2-1, with D possibly matching TRBD1 (6 bases). This CDR3 is CASSLIQGVEQFF. CDR3 bases: TGCGCCAGCAGCTTAATACAGGGCGTTGAGCAGTTCTTC.